Below, 15 T cell receptor beta chains from the same sample are listed, as sequenced in a study of T cell changes during pregnancy in multiple sclerosis. Assay used: immunoSEQ multiplex PCR; TCRdb lists only in-frame clones, some missing. The sample holds some 99,000 clones, 80% to 95% seen once. The sequences come from peripheral blood, collected after pregnancy. The receptors derive from a female donor with multiple sclerosis, enrolled in a pregnancy study.

This clone has only a few counts. V is TRBV5-1 and J is TRBJ1-2; D gene uncertain. V lost 3 bases to trimming and J lost 8 bases, with 14 bases between them. This CDR3 has 13 amino acids. Germline loops: CDR1 SGHRS, CDR2 YFSETQ. The CDR3 DNA sequence: TGCGCCAGCAGCTCGACTCCGTCGGCCGGCTACACCTTC. It encodes CASSSTPSAGYTF.

This chain joins TRBV4-1 and TRBJ2-3; D uncertain. Germline CDR1 MGHRA, CDR2 YSYEKL. The CDR3 has 14 residues. Trimming shortened V by 0 bases and J by 6 bases, and 10 bases separated the two germline ends. The CDR3, as DNA: TGCGCCAGCAGCCAAGAGTACACGCAGGATACGCAGTATTTT. Protein: CASSQEYTQDTQYF.

The V call is TRBV4-1, the J call TRBJ1-1; 8 nucleotides agree with TRBD1. Germline trimming cut 1 base from V and 3 bases from J; bases unmatched to any gene: 19. In germline, CDR1 is MGHRA, CDR2 YSYEKL. The CDR3 runs to 20 residues. The CDR3 DNA is TGCGCCAGCAGCCAAGGGACGGCGACAGGGGCCCTGAGGGGGTACACTGAAGCTTTCTTT. This encodes CASSQGTATGALRGYTEAFF.

The rearrangement joins TRBV5-4 to TRBJ2-2, with 9 bases matching TRBD2. Per the germline V gene, CDR1 is SGHNT and CDR2 is YYREEE (reference sequence). J gave up 0 bases and V 4 bases, and 10 bases lay outside the gene matches. The CDR3 extends over 18 amino acids. DNA of the CDR3: TGTGCCAGCAGCAAACCCCTAGCGGGGCCTGCGAACACCGGGGAGCTGTTTTTT. Protein: CASSKPLAGPANTGELFF.

The chain employs TRBV7-3 and TRBJ2-5; 13 nucleotides match TRBD2. Germline assignment: CDR1 SGHTA and CDR2 FQGTGA. J gave up 1 base and V 3 bases, and 8 bases lay outside the gene matches. The CDR3 totals 18 residues. The CDR3 sequence: CASSLGTSGAPGQETQYF. In nucleotides, the CDR3 is TGTGCCAGCAGCTTGGGGACTAGCGGGGCCCCAGGCCAAGAGACCCAGTACTTC.

The table lists this clone with a few counts. The chain carries TRBV2 and TRBJ2-5, with 7 bases lining up with TRBD1. V lost 4 bases to trimming and J lost 4 bases; unmatched junction nucleotides: 9. Germline V CDR1 and CDR2: SNHLY, FYNNEI. This CDR3 has 15 residues. The CDR3 DNA follows: TGTGCCAGCAGTGTGGATACAGGGGTCGGAGAGACCCAGTACTTC. Translating gives CASSVDTGVGETQYF. Combining the CDR3 with reference TRBV2 and TRBJ2-5 gives the whole variable domain EPEVTQTPSHQVTQMGQEVILRCVPISNHLYFYWYRQILGQKVEFLVSFYNNEISEKSEIFDDQFSVERPDGSNFTLKIRSTKLEDSAMYFCASSVDTGVGETQYFGPGTRLLVL.

The chain has TRBV5-6 and TRBJ1-2; unclear D gene. CDR3 length equals 14 residues. Trimming took off 2 bases at V and 4 bases at J, with 12 bases between the two ends. The V gene's germline CDR1 is SGHDT and CDR2 YYEEEE. CDR3 region: CASSFILFPYGYTF. CDR3 nucleotide sequence: TGTGCCAGCAGCTTTATTTTATTTCCCTATGGCTACACCTTC.

The chain uses TRBV7-9 and TRBJ2-3; 9 bases align to TRBD2. This CDR3 spans 16 amino acids. Looked up from germline, CDR1 is SEHNR and CDR2 is FQNEAQ (reference sequence). V lost 1 base to trimming and J lost 0 bases; unmatched junction nucleotides: 2. This CDR3 reads CASSLVLAGSTDTQYF. CDR3 nucleotide sequence: TGTGCCAGCAGCTTAGTCCTAGCGGGAAGCACAGATACGCAGTATTTT.

The V call is TRBV4-1, the J call TRBJ2-1; 8 nucleotides line up with TRBD2. The CDR3 covers 15 residues. Per germline, CDR1 MGHRA and CDR2 YSYEKL. The V gene end was trimmed by 2 bases and the J gene end by 7 bases; junction bases not matched to a gene: 7. The CDR3 DNA reads TGCGCCAGCAGCCAACATCCAGCGGGAGTAAATGAGCAGTTCTTC. Protein sequence: CASSQHPAGVNEQFF.

The genes are TRBV19 and TRBJ1-1, with D perhaps matching TRBD1 (5 bases). Between the trimmed V and J ends, which lost 3 bases and 6 bases, there was a span of 11 bases. CDR3 length: 13 residues. Germline CDR1 LNHDA, CDR2 SQIVND (reference sequence). The CDR3 coding sequence is TGTGCCAGTAGTATTAGGGCAGGGCCTGAAGCTTTCTTT. Translating it yields CASSIRAGPEAFF.

V usage is TRBV7-3 and J usage is TRBJ2-7; TRBD2 agrees at 7 bases. Germline loops: CDR1 SGHTA, CDR2 FQGTGA. CDR3 length: 16 residues. Unmatched junction bases numbered 8, after V lost 1 base and J lost 2 bases. DNA of the CDR3: TGTGCCAGCAGCTTAAGGGGGGGGACTACCGCCTACGAGCAGTACTTC. It codes for CASSLRGGTTAYEQYF.

The chain carries TRBV5-4 and TRBJ1-6, with no clear D. With 3 bases removed from V and 7 bases from J, the gap between germline ends came to 14 bases. CDR1 and CDR2 (germline): SGHNT, YYREEE (reference sequence). The CDR3 loop spans 15 amino acids. Written as DNA, the CDR3 is TGTGCCAGCAGCTCCCCGTCGCAACAAAATTCACCCCTCCACTTT. Protein sequence: CASSSPSQQNSPLHF.

V and J are TRBV29-1 and TRBJ2-3; 10 bases map to TRBD1. This CDR3 contains 15 residues. The trim removed 7 bases at V and 0 bases at J, leaving 7 bases unmatched. Germline loops: CDR1 SQVTM, CDR2 ANQGSEA. The CDR3 DNA sequence: TGCAGCGCCACCGGACAGGGGGGAAGCACAGATACGCAGTATTTT. Residues: CSATGQGGSTDTQYF.

V usage is TRBV11-2 and J usage is TRBJ2-2, with 10 bases that match TRBD1. The V segment lost 6 bases and the J segment 3 bases; nucleotides outside the gene matches: 7. The CDR3 covers 16 residues. Germline CDR1 reads SGHAT; CDR2 reads FQNNGV. CDR3 sequence reads: CASRRQGATYTGELFF. The CDR3 coding sequence is TGTGCCAGCAGAAGACAGGGGGCGACCTACACCGGGGAGCTGTTTTTT.

This sequence joins TRBV5-1 and TRBJ1-5; 9 bases align to TRBD1. The CDR3 sequence is 15 residues long. V shed 2 bases, J shed 5 bases, and the junction held 5 bases outside the gene matches. Per germline, CDR1 SGHRS and CDR2 YFSETQ. The CDR3 loop is CASSLTGQGHQPQHF. In DNA, the CDR3 is TGCGCCAGCAGCTTAACGGGACAGGGTCATCAGCCCCAGCATTTT. Using reference TRBV5-1 and TRBJ1-5 for the parts outside the CDR3, the full variable domain is KAGVTQTPRYLIKTRGQQVTLSCSPISGHRSVSWYQQTPGQGLQFLFEYFSETQRNKGNFPGRFSGRQFSNSRSEMNVSTLELGDSALYLCASSLTGQGHQPQHFGDGTRLSIL.